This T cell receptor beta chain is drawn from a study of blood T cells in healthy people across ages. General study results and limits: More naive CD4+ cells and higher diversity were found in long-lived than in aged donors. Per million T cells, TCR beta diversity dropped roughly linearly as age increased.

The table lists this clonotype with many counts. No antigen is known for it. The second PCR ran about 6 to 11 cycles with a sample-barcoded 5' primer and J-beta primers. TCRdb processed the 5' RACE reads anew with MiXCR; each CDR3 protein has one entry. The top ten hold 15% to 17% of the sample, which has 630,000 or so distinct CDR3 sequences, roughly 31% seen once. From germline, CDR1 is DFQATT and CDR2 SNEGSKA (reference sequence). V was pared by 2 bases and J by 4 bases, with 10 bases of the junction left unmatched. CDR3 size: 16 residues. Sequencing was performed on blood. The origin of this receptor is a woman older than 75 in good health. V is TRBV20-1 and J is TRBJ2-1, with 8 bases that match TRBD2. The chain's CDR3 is CSARLSGTRNYNEQFF. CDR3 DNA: TGCAGTGCTAGACTTTCCGGGACTAGGAATTACAATGAGCAGTTCTTC.